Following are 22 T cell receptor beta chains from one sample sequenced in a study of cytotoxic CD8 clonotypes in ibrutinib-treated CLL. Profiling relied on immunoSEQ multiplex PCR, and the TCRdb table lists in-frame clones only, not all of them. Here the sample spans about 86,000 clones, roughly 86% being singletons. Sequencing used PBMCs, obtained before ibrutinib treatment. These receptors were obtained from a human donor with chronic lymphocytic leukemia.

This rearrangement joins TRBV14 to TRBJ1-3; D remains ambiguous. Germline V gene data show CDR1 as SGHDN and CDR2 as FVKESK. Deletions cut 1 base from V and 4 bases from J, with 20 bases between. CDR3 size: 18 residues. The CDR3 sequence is CASSQVGGGRVAGNTIYF. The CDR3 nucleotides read TGTGCCAGCAGCCAAGTTGGTGGAGGTAGGGTGGCCGGAAACACCATATATTTT.

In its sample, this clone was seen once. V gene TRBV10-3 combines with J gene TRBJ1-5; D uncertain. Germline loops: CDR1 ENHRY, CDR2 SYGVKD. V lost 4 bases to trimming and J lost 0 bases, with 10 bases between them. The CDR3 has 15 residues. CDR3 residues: CAISVELPSNQPQHF. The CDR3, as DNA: TGTGCCATCAGTGTTGAATTGCCTAGCAATCAGCCCCAGCATTTT.

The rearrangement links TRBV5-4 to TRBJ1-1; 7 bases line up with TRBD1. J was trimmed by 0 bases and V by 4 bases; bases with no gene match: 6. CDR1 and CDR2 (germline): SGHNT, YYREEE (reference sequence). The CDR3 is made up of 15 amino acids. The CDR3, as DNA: TGTGCCAGCAGCAGACGGACAGGATTGAACACTGAAGCTTTCTTT. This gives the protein CASSRRTGLNTEAFF.

The CDR3, as DNA: TGTGCCAGCAGTCGAGAAGGGACACCTATAGCGTACACAGATACGCAGTATTTT. Amino acid sequence: CASSREGTPIAYTDTQYF. The chain uses TRBV11-2 and TRBJ2-3, with D possibly matching TRBD1 (6 bases). The CDR3 sequence is 18 residues long. V dropped 6 bases and J dropped 2 bases, with 24 bases sitting between them. Germline CDR1 is SGHAT and CDR2 is FQNNGV.

CDR3 amino acids: CASSSQANYGYTF. The CDR3 nucleotides are TGTGCCAGCAGTTCCCAGGCGAACTATGGCTACACCTTC. This sequence joins TRBV6-5 and TRBJ1-2; the D is unclear. This CDR3 is 13 amino acids long. Germline V lookup: CDR1 MNHEY, CDR2 SVGAGI. V dropped 4 bases and J dropped 2 bases, with 8 bases sitting between them.

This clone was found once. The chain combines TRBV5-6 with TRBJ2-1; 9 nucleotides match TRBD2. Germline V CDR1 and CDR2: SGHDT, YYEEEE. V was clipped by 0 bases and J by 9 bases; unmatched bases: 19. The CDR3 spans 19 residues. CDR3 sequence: CASSLEGFSSGSPVGEQFF. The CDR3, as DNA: TGTGCCAGCAGCTTGGAAGGATTTAGTAGCGGGAGTCCCGTCGGTGAGCAGTTCTTC.

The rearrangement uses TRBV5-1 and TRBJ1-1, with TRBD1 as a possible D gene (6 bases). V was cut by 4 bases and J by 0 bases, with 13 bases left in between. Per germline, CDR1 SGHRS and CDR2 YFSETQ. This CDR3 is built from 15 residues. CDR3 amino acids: CASSGLGALNTEAFF. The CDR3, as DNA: TGCGCCAGCAGCGGACTGGGGGCGCTGAACACTGAAGCTTTCTTT.

CDR3 coding DNA: TGTGCCTGGTCTAGCGGGAGAGTCTACAATGAGCAGTTCTTC. This translates into CAWSSGRVYNEQFF. The rearrangement joins TRBV30 to TRBJ2-1; TRBD2 aligns across 10 bases. Germline CDR1 GTSNPN, CDR2 SVGIG (reference sequence). This CDR3 has 14 amino acids. Trimming cost V 5 bases and J 3 bases; bases outside gene matches: 4. The full variable domain, completed using reference TRBV30 and TRBJ2-1, is SQTIHQWPATLVQPVGSPLSLECTVEGTSNPNLYWYRQAAGRGLQLLFYSVGIGQISSEVPQNLSASRPQDRQFILSSKKLLLSDSGFYLCAWSSGRVYNEQFFGPGTRLTVL.

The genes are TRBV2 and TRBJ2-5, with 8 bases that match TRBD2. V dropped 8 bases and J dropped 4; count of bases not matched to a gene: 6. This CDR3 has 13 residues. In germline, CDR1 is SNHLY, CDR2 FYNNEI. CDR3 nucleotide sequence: TGTGCCAGCGCCAGCGGGAGTTCAGAGACCCAGTACTTC. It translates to CASASGSSETQYF.

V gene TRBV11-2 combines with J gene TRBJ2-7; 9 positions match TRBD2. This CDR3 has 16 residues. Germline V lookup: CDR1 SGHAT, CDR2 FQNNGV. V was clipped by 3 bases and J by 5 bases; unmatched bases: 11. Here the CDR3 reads CASSLSFAAGGNEQYF. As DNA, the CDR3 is TGTGCCAGCAGCTTGTCCTTCGCAGCGGGAGGTAACGAGCAGTACTTC. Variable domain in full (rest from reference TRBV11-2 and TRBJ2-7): EAGVAQSPRYKIIEKRQSVAFWCNPISGHATLYWYQQILGQGPKLLIQFQNNGVVDDSQLPKDRFSAERLKGVDSTLKIQPAKLEDSAVYLCASSLSFAAGGNEQYFGPGTRLTVT.

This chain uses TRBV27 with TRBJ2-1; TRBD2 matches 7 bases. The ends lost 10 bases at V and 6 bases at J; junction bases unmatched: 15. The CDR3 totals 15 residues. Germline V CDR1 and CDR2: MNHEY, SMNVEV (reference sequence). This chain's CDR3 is CAIALRGRALNEQFF. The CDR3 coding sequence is TGTGCCATCGCCCTAAGAGGGAGGGCCCTCAATGAGCAGTTCTTC.

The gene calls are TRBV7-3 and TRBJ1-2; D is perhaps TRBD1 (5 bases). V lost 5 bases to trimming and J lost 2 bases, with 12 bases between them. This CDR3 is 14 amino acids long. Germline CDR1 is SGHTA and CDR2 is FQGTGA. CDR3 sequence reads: CASSPVAGNYGYTF. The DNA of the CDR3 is TGTGCCAGCAGCCCCGTAGCAGGGAACTATGGCTACACCTTC. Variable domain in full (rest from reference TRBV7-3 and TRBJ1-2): GAGVSQTPSNKVTEKGKYVELRCDPISGHTALYWYRQSLGQGPEFLIYFQGTGAADDSGLPNDRFFAVRPEGSVSTLKIQRTERGDSAVYLCASSPVAGNYGYTFGSGTRLTVV.

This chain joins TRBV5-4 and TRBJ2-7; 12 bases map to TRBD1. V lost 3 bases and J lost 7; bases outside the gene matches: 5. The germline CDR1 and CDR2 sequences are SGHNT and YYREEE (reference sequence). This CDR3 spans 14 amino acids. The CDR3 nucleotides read TGTGCCAGCAGCTGGGACAGGGGGCTAGAAGAGCAGTACTTC. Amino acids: CASSWDRGLEEQYF.

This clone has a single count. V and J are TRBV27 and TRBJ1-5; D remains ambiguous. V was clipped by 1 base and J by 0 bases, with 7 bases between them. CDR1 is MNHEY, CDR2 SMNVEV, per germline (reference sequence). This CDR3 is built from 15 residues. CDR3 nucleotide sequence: TGTGCCAGCAGTTTATTAGGGCATAGCAATCAGCCCCAGCATTTT. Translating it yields CASSLLGHSNQPQHF.

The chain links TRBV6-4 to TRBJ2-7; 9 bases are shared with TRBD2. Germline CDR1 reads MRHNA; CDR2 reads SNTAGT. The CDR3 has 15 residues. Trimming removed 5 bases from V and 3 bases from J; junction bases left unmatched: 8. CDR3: CASSLEAGGVYEQYF. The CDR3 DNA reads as TGTGCCAGCAGTTTAGAAGCGGGAGGAGTCTACGAGCAGTACTTC.

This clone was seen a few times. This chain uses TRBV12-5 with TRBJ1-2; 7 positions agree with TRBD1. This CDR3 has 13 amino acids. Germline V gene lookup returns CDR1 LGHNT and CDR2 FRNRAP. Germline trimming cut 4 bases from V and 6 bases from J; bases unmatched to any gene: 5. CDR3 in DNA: TGTGCTAGTGGTTCGACAGGGATTGATGGCTACACCTTC. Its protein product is CASGSTGIDGYTF.

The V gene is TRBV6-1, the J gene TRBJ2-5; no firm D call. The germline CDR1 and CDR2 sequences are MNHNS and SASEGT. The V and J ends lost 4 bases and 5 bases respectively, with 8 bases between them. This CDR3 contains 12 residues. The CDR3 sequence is CASSAVGETQYF. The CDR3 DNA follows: TGTGCCAGCAGTGCGGTAGGGGAGACCCAGTACTTC.

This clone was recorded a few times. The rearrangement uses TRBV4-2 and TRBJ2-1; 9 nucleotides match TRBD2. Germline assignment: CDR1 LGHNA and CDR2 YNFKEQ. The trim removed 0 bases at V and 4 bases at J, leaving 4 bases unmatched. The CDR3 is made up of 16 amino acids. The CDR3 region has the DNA TGTGCCAGCAGCCAAGATGCGGCGGGAGGGTACAATGAGCAGTTCTTC. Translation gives CASSQDAAGGYNEQFF.

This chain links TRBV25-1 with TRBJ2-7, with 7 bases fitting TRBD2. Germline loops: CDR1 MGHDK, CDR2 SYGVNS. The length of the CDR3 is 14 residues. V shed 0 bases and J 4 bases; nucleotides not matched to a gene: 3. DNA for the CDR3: TGTGCCAGCAGTGAATATCTGGGGGGGTACGAGCAGTACTTC. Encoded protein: CASSEYLGGYEQYF.

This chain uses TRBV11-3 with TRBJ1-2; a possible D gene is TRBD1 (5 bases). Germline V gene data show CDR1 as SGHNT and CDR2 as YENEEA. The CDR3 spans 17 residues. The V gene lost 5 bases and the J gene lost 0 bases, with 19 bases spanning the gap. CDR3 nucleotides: TGTGCCAGCAGCCGCCCGGGACCCCTCCGGGCTAACTATGGCTACACCTTC. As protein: CASSRPGPLRANYGYTF.

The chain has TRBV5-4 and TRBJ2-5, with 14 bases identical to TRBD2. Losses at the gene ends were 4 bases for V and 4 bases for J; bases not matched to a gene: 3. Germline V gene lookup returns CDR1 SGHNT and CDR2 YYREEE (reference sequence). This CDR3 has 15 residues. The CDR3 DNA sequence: TGTGCCAGCAGCCTGGGACTAGCGGGAGTAGAGACCCAGTACTTC. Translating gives CASSLGLAGVETQYF.

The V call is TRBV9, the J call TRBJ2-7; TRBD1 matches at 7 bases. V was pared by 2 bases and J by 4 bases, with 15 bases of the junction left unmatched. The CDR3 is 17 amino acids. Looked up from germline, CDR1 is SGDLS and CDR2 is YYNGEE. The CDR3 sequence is CASSVAGTEFLGYEQYF. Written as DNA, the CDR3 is TGTGCCAGCAGCGTGGCCGGGACAGAATTCCTAGGTTACGAGCAGTACTTC. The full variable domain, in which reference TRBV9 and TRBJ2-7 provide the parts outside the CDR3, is DSGVTQTPKHLITATGQRVTLRCSPRSGDLSVYWYQQSLDQGLQFLIQYYNGEERAKGNILERFSAQQFPDLHSELNLSSLELGDSALYFCASSVAGTEFLGYEQYFGPGTRLTVT.